One and the same sample provided the 29 T cell receptor beta chains below, sequenced in a study of PD-1 blockade in classical Hodgkin lymphoma. Time point indicated: cycle 4 day 1 (C4D1), after about 6 weeks of nivolumab. Each patient's relapse followed autologous stem cell transplantation, and brentuximab vedotin exposure varied. TCRdb's copy holds only in-frame clones and misses some; the assay was immunoSEQ multiplex PCR. Of over 20,000 clones listed, approximately 80% are singletons. Source: peripheral blood mononuclear cells (PBMCs), taken before the fourth cycle of nivolumab. These receptors were taken from a human donor with classical Hodgkin lymphoma.

Here the CDR3 reads CASSYRGSGGNSPLHF. The CDR3 region has the DNA TGTGCCAGCAGTTACAGGGGGTCAGGGGGTAATTCACCCCTCCACTTT. This chain uses TRBV6-5 with TRBJ1-6; 7 bases fit TRBD1. Germline V gene data show CDR1 as MNHEY and CDR2 as SVGAGI. This CDR3 spans 16 amino acids. V gave up 2 bases and J gave up 6 bases; unmatched junction bases: 7.

V gene TRBV19 combines with J gene TRBJ1-5; the D gene is possibly TRBD1 (5 bases). V was shortened by 5 bases and J by 7 bases, with 21 bases between the two germline ends. There are 16 residues in the CDR3. Germline V gene sequence: CDR1 LNHDA, CDR2 SQIVND (reference sequence). The CDR3 loop is CASSSLSGGVRQPQHF. The CDR3 DNA reads TGTGCCAGTAGTTCACTCTCCGGGGGGGTCCGACAGCCCCAGCATTTT. Together with reference TRBV19 and TRBJ1-5, the CDR3 gives the full variable domain: DGGITQSPKYLFRKEGQNVTLSCEQNLNHDAMYWYRQDPGQGLRLIYYSQIVNDFQKGDIAEGYSVSREKKESFPLTVTSAQKNPTAFYLCASSSLSGGVRQPQHFGDGTRLSIL.

J is TRBJ2-7 and V is TRBV30; possibly TRBD2 for D (5 bases). V was clipped by 0 bases and J by 3 bases, with 24 bases between them. Germline V lookup: CDR1 GTSNPN, CDR2 SVGIG (reference sequence). This CDR3 is built from 18 residues. CDR3 amino acids: CAWSVLTSVGGGGYEQYF. The CDR3 DNA reads as TGTGCCTGGAGTGTATTAACTTCAGTAGGAGGTGGAGGCTACGAGCAGTACTTC. The full variable domain, rest sourced from reference TRBV30 and TRBJ2-7, is SQTIHQWPATLVQPVGSPLSLECTVEGTSNPNLYWYRQAAGRGLQLLFYSVGIGQISSEVPQNLSASRPQDRQFILSSKKLLLSDSGFYLCAWSVLTSVGGGGYEQYFGPGTRLTVT.

This sequence joins TRBV15 and TRBJ2-2; 8 bases align to TRBD2. CDR3 length equals 18 residues. CDR1 and CDR2 from the germline V gene are LNHNV and YYDKDF (reference sequence). V shed 5 bases, J shed 3 bases, and the junction held 14 bases outside the gene matches. Here the CDR3 DNA reads TGTGCCACCAGCTCTGCGGGGGGCGAGGGTATAGACACCGGGGAGCTGTTTTTT. It codes for CATSSAGGEGIDTGELFF.

The chain is built from TRBV6-1 and TRBJ1-1, with D unclear. The CDR3 runs to 14 residues. The germline gives CDR1 MNHNS, CDR2 SASEGT. The V end lost 8 bases, the J end lost 1 base, and 14 bases lay between the germline ends. In DNA, the CDR3 is TGTGCCAGCCCACCCCCTTACTCGAACACTGAAGCTTTCTTT. This codes for CASPPPYSNTEAFF.

The chain recombines TRBV30 with TRBJ2-3; no firm D call. The CDR3 totals 13 residues. V gave up 0 bases and J gave up 1 base, with 5 bases separating them. CDR1 and CDR2 from the germline V gene are GTSNPN and SVGIG (reference sequence). CDR3 coding DNA: TGTGCCTGGAGTGTCCGGGGCACAGATACGCAGTATTTT. It encodes CAWSVRGTDTQYF.

The chain couples TRBV2 to TRBJ2-1; D is uncertain. This CDR3 spans 11 amino acids. The germline gives CDR1 SNHLY, CDR2 FYNNEI. V lost 8 bases to trimming and J lost 2 bases, with 4 bases between them. The CDR3 spells CASPTYNEQFF. CDR3 nucleotides: TGTGCCAGCCCTACCTACAATGAGCAGTTCTTC.

This rearrangement joins TRBV5-4 to TRBJ2-5; perhaps TRBD2 as D (5 bases). V lost 0 bases and J lost 5, with 8 bases in between. CDR1 and CDR2 from the germline V gene are SGHNT and YYREEE (reference sequence). CDR3 length equals 13 residues. DNA for the CDR3: TGTGCCAGCAGCTTGGGGTCGGGGGAGACCCAGTACTTC. Translated: CASSLGSGETQYF.

The chain is built from TRBV4-2 and TRBJ2-2; 10 nucleotides match TRBD2. V lost 1 base, J lost 6 bases, and 11 bases stayed unmatched. The CDR3 spans 18 residues. Germline V lookup: CDR1 LGHNA, CDR2 YNFKEQ. For the CDR3, the DNA is TGTGCCAGCAGCCAAGCAATAGGGCTAGCGGGAGTAGCCGGGGAGCTGTTTTTT. Protein product: CASSQAIGLAGVAGELFF.

CDR3 sequence reads: CASSSRETYEQYF. As DNA, the CDR3 is TGTGCCAGCAGCTCCCGGGAGACATACGAGCAGTACTTC. The gene calls are TRBV4-2 and TRBJ2-7; the D gene is possibly TRBD2 (6 bases). CDR3 length: 13 amino acids. Trimming shortened V by 5 bases and J by 4 bases, and 12 bases separated the two germline ends. Germline CDR1 is LGHNA and CDR2 is YNFKEQ.

This sequence joins TRBV7-2 and TRBJ2-7, with D hard to call. The CDR3 extends over 14 amino acids. The germline V gene encodes CDR1 SGHTA and CDR2 FQGNSA. Trimming removed 1 base from V and 2 bases from J, with 9 bases in between. CDR3 amino acids: CASSLVAGPYEQYF. CDR3 nucleotide sequence: TGTGCCAGCAGCTTAGTGGCAGGTCCCTACGAGCAGTACTTC.

The rearrangement links TRBV6-5 to TRBJ2-5; tentatively, D is TRBD2 (6 bases). CDR3 length equals 15 residues. Germline CDR1 is MNHEY and CDR2 is SVGAGI. The V end was cut by 8 bases, the J end by 3 bases, with 19 bases between. The CDR3 DNA sequence: TGTGCCAGCCGACGCTTAAGTAGCGGAGAAGAGACCCAGTACTTC. Amino acid sequence: CASRRLSSGEETQYF.

The chain joins TRBV7-9 to TRBJ1-1, with 10 bases lining up with TRBD1. This CDR3 region has 13 residues. V trimming: 1 base; J trimming: 7 bases; junction bases outside the gene matches: 0. Germline CDR1 SEHNR, CDR2 FQNEAQ (reference sequence). The CDR3: CASSLGDRGEAFF. CDR3 DNA: TGTGCCAGCAGCTTAGGGGACAGGGGTGAAGCTTTCTTT.

The J gene is TRBJ1-5, the V gene TRBV19; no reliable D call. The germline CDR1 and CDR2 sequences are LNHDA and SQIVND (reference sequence). Trimming removed 5 bases from V and 4 bases from J, with 12 bases in between. CDR3 length: 14 residues. CDR3: CASSPQGPNQPQHF. The DNA of the CDR3 is TGTGCCAGTAGTCCCCAAGGACCTAATCAGCCCCAGCATTTT.

The V gene is TRBV18, the J gene TRBJ2-7; unclear D gene. The CDR3 is 12 residues long. The V gene lost 3 bases and the J gene lost 6 bases, with 9 bases spanning the gap. CDR1 KGHSH and CDR2 LQKENI come from the germline V gene. CDR3 protein: CASSPILGEQYF. CDR3 DNA: TGTGCCAGCTCACCTATTCTTGGCGAGCAGTACTTC.

The rearrangement joins TRBV5-1 to TRBJ2-5; D gene uncertain. Germline values: CDR1 SGHRS, CDR2 YFSETQ. This CDR3 is 14 amino acids long. V was clipped by 1 base and J by 3 bases, with 10 bases between them. The CDR3 reads CASSLYTSEETQYF. In nucleotides, the CDR3 is TGCGCCAGCAGCTTGTACACTTCCGAAGAGACCCAGTACTTC.

To note about this clone: The junction shows a germline mismatch at one end, possibly a read error. J is TRBJ2-6 and V is TRBV6-5; D gene ambiguous. The CDR3 is 15 residues long. Germline assignment: CDR1 MNHEY and CDR2 SVGAGI. As DNA, the CDR3 is TGTGCCAGCAATTACGGTGGGTCTGGGGCCAACGTCCTGACTTTC. It translates to CASNYGGSGANVLTF.

The V gene is TRBV5-4, the J gene TRBJ2-3; D unclear. This CDR3 is built from 13 residues. V was trimmed by 1 base and J by 3 bases, leaving 6 bases between them. The V gene's germline CDR1 is SGHNT and CDR2 YYREEE (reference sequence). CDR3 sequence (DNA): TGTGCCAGCAGCTTGAAGGGAACAGATACGCAGTATTTT. The encoded protein is CASSLKGTDTQYF.

The chain is built from TRBV4-2 and TRBJ2-7; D is unclear. CDR1 and CDR2 from the germline V gene are LGHNA and YNFKEQ. Trimming cost V 0 bases and J 4 bases, with 7 bases left between them. This CDR3 spans 13 amino acids. Written as DNA, the CDR3 is TGTGCCAGCAGCCAAGATTTCGGTTACGAGCAGTACTTC. This encodes CASSQDFGYEQYF.

The chain has TRBV9 and TRBJ2-3; 7 bases line up with TRBD1. J was trimmed by 8 bases and V by 7 bases; bases with no gene match: 16. The CDR3 covers 15 residues. The germline V gene encodes CDR1 SGDLS and CDR2 YYNGEE. The CDR3 sequence is CASRQGGSSLGTQYF. DNA for the CDR3: TGTGCCAGCCGACAGGGTGGCAGTTCGTTGGGTACGCAGTATTTT.

The chain employs TRBV29-1 and TRBJ1-1; the D gene is possibly TRBD1 (6 bases). Germline values: CDR1 SQVTM, CDR2 ANQGSEA. V was clipped by 5 bases and J by 6 bases, with 10 bases between them. CDR3 length: 11 residues. The CDR3 protein is CSVRGGPEAFF. The CDR3 coding sequence is TGCAGCGTTAGGGGGGGGCCTGAAGCTTTCTTT. Drawing the rest from reference TRBV29-1 and TRBJ1-1, the complete variable domain is SAVISQKPSRDICQRGTSLTIQCQVDSQVTMMFWYRQQPGQSLTLIATANQGSEATYESGFVIDKFPISRPNLTFSTLTVSNMSPEDSSIYLCSVRGGPEAFFGQGTRLTVV.

The chain recombines TRBV10-3 with TRBJ2-2; 8 bases are a match to TRBD2. The germline gives CDR1 ENHRY, CDR2 SYGVKD. The ends lost 3 bases at V and 2 bases at J; junction bases unmatched: 11. The CDR3 runs 18 residues. As DNA, the CDR3 is TGTGCCATCAGTGACCCATTAGGCGCGGGAGGTAACACCGGGGAGCTGTTTTTT. It translates to CAISDPLGAGGNTGELFF.

The chain recombines TRBV7-3 with TRBJ2-7; 7 bases map to TRBD1. Germline V CDR1 and CDR2: SGHTA, FQGTGA. CDR3 length: 15 amino acids. J was trimmed by 3 bases and V by 6 bases; bases with no gene match: 11. In DNA, the CDR3 is TGTGCCAGCAGGGAACCCGGGACAGCCGACTACGAGCAGTACTTC. It encodes CASREPGTADYEQYF.

The rearrangement joins TRBV10-1 to TRBJ2-5, with D hard to call. This CDR3 is 11 amino acids long. The germline CDR1 and CDR2 sequences are WNHNN and SYGVQD (reference sequence). V was shortened by 5 bases and J by 5 bases, with 6 bases between the two germline ends. The DNA for the CDR3 is TGCGCCAGCAGTACTAAGGAGACCCAGTACTTC. Amino acid sequence: CASSTKETQYF.

The CDR3 reads CASSRYGQGGRETQYF. The CDR3 DNA reads as TGTGCCAGCTCGCGATATGGACAGGGGGGAAGAGAGACCCAGTACTTC. V is TRBV18 and J is TRBJ2-5; TRBD1 matches 10 bases. V was pared by 6 bases and J by 4 bases, with 11 bases of the junction left unmatched. The CDR3 is made up of 16 amino acids. Germline CDR1 is KGHSH and CDR2 is LQKENI.

The chain recombines TRBV9 with TRBJ2-5; TRBD1 agrees at 8 bases. There are 15 residues in the CDR3. Germline trimming cut 3 bases from V and 2 bases from J; bases unmatched to any gene: 6. Germline CDR1 reads SGDLS; CDR2 reads YYNGEE. DNA of the CDR3: TGTGCCAGCAGCGACCGGGACAGGAGTCAAGAGACCCAGTACTTC. As protein: CASSDRDRSQETQYF.

This rearrangement joins TRBV6-5 to TRBJ1-5; D gene ambiguous. The ends were cut back, 5 bases at V and 1 base at J, with 12 bases in the middle. Germline V lookup: CDR1 MNHEY, CDR2 SVGAGI. This CDR3 is 15 amino acids long. DNA of the CDR3: TGTGCCAGCAGTAATAGGTGGATAAGCAATCAGCCCCAGCATTTT. It codes for CASSNRWISNQPQHF.

This sequence joins TRBV5-1 and TRBJ1-4; 10 positions agree with TRBD1. The CDR3 contains 16 residues. CDR1 and CDR2 from the germline V gene are SGHRS and YFSETQ. The V segment lost 0 bases and the J segment 8 bases; nucleotides outside the gene matches: 7. The CDR3 sequence is CASSLAGTGVVEKLFF. CDR3 DNA sequence: TGCGCCAGCAGCTTGGCCGGGACAGGGGTAGTGGAAAAACTGTTTTTT.

The rearrangement uses TRBV9 and TRBJ1-5; D is unresolved. The germline V and J ends were trimmed by 5 bases and 4 bases, with 13 bases remaining between them. In germline, CDR1 is SGDLS, CDR2 YYNGEE. The CDR3 sequence is 14 residues long. The CDR3 sequence: CASREPDLNQPQHF. DNA for the CDR3: TGTGCCAGCAGAGAGCCGGACTTAAATCAGCCCCAGCATTTT. Full variable domain (rest looked up from reference TRBV9 and TRBJ1-5): DSGVTQTPKHLITATGQRVTLRCSPRSGDLSVYWYQQSLDQGLQFLIQYYNGEERAKGNILERFSAQQFPDLHSELNLSSLELGDSALYFCASREPDLNQPQHFGDGTRLSIL.